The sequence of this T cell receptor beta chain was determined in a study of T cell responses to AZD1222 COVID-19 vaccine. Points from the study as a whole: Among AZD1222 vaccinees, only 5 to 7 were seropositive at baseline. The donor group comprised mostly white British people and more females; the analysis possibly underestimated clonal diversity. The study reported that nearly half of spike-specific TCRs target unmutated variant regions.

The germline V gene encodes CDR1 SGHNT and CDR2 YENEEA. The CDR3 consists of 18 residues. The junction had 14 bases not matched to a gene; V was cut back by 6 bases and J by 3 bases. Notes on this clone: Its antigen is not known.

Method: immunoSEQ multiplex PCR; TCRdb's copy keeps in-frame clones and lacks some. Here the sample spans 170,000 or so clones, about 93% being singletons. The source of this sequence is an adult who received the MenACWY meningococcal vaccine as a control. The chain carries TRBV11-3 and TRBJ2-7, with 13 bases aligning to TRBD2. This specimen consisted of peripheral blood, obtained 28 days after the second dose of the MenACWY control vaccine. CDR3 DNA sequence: TGTGCCAGCAGGCAGTGGGCGGGGACTAGCGGGGATTTCTACGAGCAGTACTTC. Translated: CASRQWAGTSGDFYEQYF.